The 17 T cell receptor beta chains below all came from one sample that was sequenced in a study of blood T cell repertoires in COVID-19 (dated by TCRdb to 2020 to 2021). Receptors were amplified or captured by the immunoSEQ multiplex PCR assay. The table comes from immuneACCESS by way of TCRdb, which keeps in-frame sequences with V and J called. Part of the clones is missing from these tables; in studies checked, under half for an unresolved V gene and the rest for unknown reasons. In this sample the table shows 95,000 to 100,000 clones, 91% of which occur a single time. The ten largest clones capture around 16% of the sample. The sample taken for sequencing was peripheral blood. The receptors stem from a man aged 50-60 years with acute or convalescent COVID-19.

This chain links TRBV7-9 with TRBJ1-6, with TRBD1 identical over 8 bases. V lost 6 bases to trimming and J lost 9 bases; unmatched junction nucleotides: 7. The CDR3 has 14 residues. Germline V gene data show CDR1 as SEHNR and CDR2 as FQNEAQ (reference sequence). CDR3 nucleotide sequence: TGTGCCAGCAGTTCCCGGACAGGGAGTTCACCCCTCCACTTT. The encoded protein is CASSSRTGSSPLHF.

On this clone: This CDR3 is also generated by other DNA sequences in the sample. The chain combines TRBV6-5 with TRBJ2-6, with 7 bases that match TRBD2. The CDR3 is 15 residues long. V was pared by 6 bases and J by 0 bases, with 2 bases of the junction left unmatched. Germline V gene lookup returns CDR1 MNHEY and CDR2 SVGAGI. CDR3: CASRTGGSGANVLTF. The CDR3 bases are TGTGCCAGCAGAACGGGGGGCTCTGGGGCCAACGTCCTGACTTTC.

The chain couples TRBV5-8 to TRBJ1-4; 7 bases are shared with TRBD1. Germline-derived CDR1 and CDR2 are SGHTS and YDEGEE. This CDR3 is 14 amino acids long. The ends lost 0 bases at V and 8 bases at J; junction bases unmatched: 4. The CDR3 is CASSLVGGGEKLFF. The CDR3 nucleotides are TGTGCCAGCAGCTTGGTAGGGGGCGGCGAAAAACTGTTTTTT.

The CDR3 DNA follows: TGTGCCAGCAGCTTAGTGGGGGGGACTAGCGGGAGATTAAACATTCAGTACTTC. This codes for CASSLVGGTSGRLNIQYF. The chain employs TRBV11-2 and TRBJ2-4; TRBD2 agrees at 14 bases. Germline CDR1 and CDR2: SGHAT and FQNNGV. The CDR3 has 18 residues. V shed 1 base, J shed 6 bases, and the junction held 8 bases outside the gene matches.

The rearrangement links TRBV18 to TRBJ2-2; 7 positions match TRBD1. The CDR3 runs to 15 residues. Trimming cost V 6 bases and J 3 bases; bases outside gene matches: 7. Germline V gene sequence: CDR1 KGHSH, CDR2 LQKENI. The CDR3: CASSSRQGDTGELFF. The CDR3 DNA reads TGTGCCAGCTCTAGTCGGCAGGGGGACACCGGGGAGCTGTTTTTT.

The rearrangement joins TRBV19 to TRBJ1-5; D is uncertain. CDR3 length equals 12 residues. Between the trimmed V and J ends, which lost 3 bases and 3 bases, there was a span of 3 bases. CDR1 is LNHDA, CDR2 SQIVND, per germline (reference sequence). The CDR3 protein is CASSINNQPQHF. Here the CDR3 DNA reads TGTGCCAGTAGTATTAACAATCAGCCCCAGCATTTT.

The chain employs TRBV9 and TRBJ1-2; unclear D gene. This CDR3 has 13 residues. The V end lost 0 bases, the J end lost 8 bases, and 11 bases lay between the germline ends. In germline, CDR1 is SGDLS, CDR2 YYNGEE. The CDR3 is CASSVVEGWGYTF. CDR3 sequence (DNA): TGTGCCAGCAGCGTAGTTGAGGGATGGGGCTACACCTTC.

This rearrangement joins TRBV7-9 to TRBJ1-1, with a tentative D call TRBD1 (6 bases). The CDR3 runs to 15 residues. V was trimmed by 0 bases and J by 3 bases, leaving 11 bases between them. The germline CDR1 and CDR2 sequences are SEHNR and FQNEAQ (reference sequence). This CDR3 reads CASSLAGARDTEAFF. Written as DNA, the CDR3 is TGTGCCAGCAGCTTAGCGGGGGCCCGGGACACTGAAGCTTTCTTT.

The chain employs TRBV28 and TRBJ1-3, with 10 bases identical to TRBD1. Losses at the gene ends were 6 bases for V and 8 bases for J; bases not matched to a gene: 4. Germline assignment: CDR1 MDHEN and CDR2 SYDVKM. The CDR3 consists of 13 residues. CDR3 amino acids: CASRSDRGDTIYF. Written as DNA, the CDR3 is TGTGCCAGCAGGTCGGACAGGGGGGACACCATATATTTT.

V usage is TRBV5-1 and J usage is TRBJ1-6, with 7 bases aligning to TRBD1. The CDR3 loop spans 16 amino acids. CDR1 and CDR2 (germline): SGHRS, YFSETQ. V gave up 2 bases and J gave up 8 bases; unmatched junction bases: 10. The CDR3 sequence is CASSLTRTGPDSPLHF. CDR3 in DNA: TGCGCCAGCAGCTTAACGAGGACAGGCCCAGATTCACCCCTCCACTTT.

This rearrangement joins TRBV19 to TRBJ2-7; TRBD1 matches 7 bases. Germline V gene sequence: CDR1 LNHDA, CDR2 SQIVND (reference sequence). The CDR3 is 13 amino acids. V was pared by 9 bases and J by 0 bases, with 5 bases of the junction left unmatched. CDR3 nucleotide sequence: TGTGCCAGCAAGGGACAGATCTCCTACGAGCAGTACTTC. Translating it yields CASKGQISYEQYF.

The rearrangement links TRBV19 to TRBJ2-2; D is unclear. Germline V lookup: CDR1 LNHDA, CDR2 SQIVND (reference sequence). Trimming removed 7 bases from V and 4 bases from J, with 16 bases in between. This CDR3 has 15 amino acids. This chain's CDR3 is CASMVASRATGELFF. CDR3 DNA: TGTGCCAGTATGGTGGCTTCTAGAGCCACCGGGGAGCTGTTTTTT. Full variable domain (missing parts from reference TRBV19 and TRBJ2-2): DGGITQSPKYLFRKEGQNVTLSCEQNLNHDAMYWYRQDPGQGLRLIYYSQIVNDFQKGDIAEGYSVSREKKESFPLTVTSAQKNPTAFYLCASMVASRATGELFFGEGSRLTVL.

This clone has just a few counts. The chain uses TRBV6-5 and TRBJ2-1; possibly TRBD1 for D (6 bases). Germline V lookup: CDR1 MNHEY, CDR2 SVGAGI. Trimming removed 5 bases at V and 6 bases at J, with 11 bases between. The length of the CDR3 is 13 residues. Here the CDR3 DNA reads TGTGCCAGCAGTATGATGACAGGCAATGAGCAGTTCTTC. Its protein is CASSMMTGNEQFF.

This chain connects TRBV28 to TRBJ2-1; weak D call: TRBD1 (6 bases). This CDR3 spans 13 amino acids. Germline V lookup: CDR1 MDHEN, CDR2 SYDVKM. Trimming left V 5 bases short and J 10 bases short, with 15 bases between. The CDR3: CASSPQGFREQFF. The CDR3 bases are TGTGCCAGCAGTCCCCAGGGGTTCAGGGAGCAGTTCTTC.

This chain links TRBV6-4 with TRBJ1-5; D gene unclear. CDR3 length: 11 residues. Per germline, CDR1 MRHNA and CDR2 SNTAGT. V lost 2 bases and J 9 bases, leaving 5 bases between the germline ends. The CDR3 loop reads CASSDGGPQHF. The CDR3 coding sequence is TGTGCCAGCAGTGACGGAGGGCCCCAGCATTTT.

Comment on this clone: A read error may produce the germline difference seen at one junction end. This sample also contains other DNA sequences that code for the same CDR3. The CDR3 region is CASSYRQGDVYGYTF. CDR3 DNA sequence: TGTGCCAGCAGTTACAGGCAGGGGGACGTCTATGGCTACACTTTC. The J gene is TRBJ1-2, the V gene TRBV6-2 or TRBV6-3; the match to TRBD1 covers 7 bases. This CDR3 contains 15 residues. The germline gives CDR1 MNHEY, CDR2 SVGEGT.

This clone was picked up one time. The chain recombines TRBV19 with TRBJ1-5; D is ambiguous. V lost 5 bases to trimming and J lost 7 bases, with 12 bases between them. The CDR3 extends over 13 amino acids. Germline assignment: CDR1 LNHDA and CDR2 SQIVND (reference sequence). The CDR3 is CASSWVTGQPQHF. CDR3 sequence (DNA): TGTGCCAGTAGTTGGGTAACGGGGCAGCCCCAGCATTTT. The whole variable domain, filled in from reference TRBV19 and TRBJ1-5, reads DGGITQSPKYLFRKEGQNVTLSCEQNLNHDAMYWYRQDPGQGLRLIYYSQIVNDFQKGDIAEGYSVSREKKESFPLTVTSAQKNPTAFYLCASSWVTGQPQHFGDGTRLSIL.